The source of this T cell receptor beta chain is a study of blood T cell repertoires in COVID-19. Study-level information: The samples span acute and convalescent COVID-19 from the United States, Italy and Spain. PBMCs, B-cell-depleted T cells, or T cells were the source of the cDNA or gDNA that made up the material.

In the original processing: For nucleated cells, counts were estimated from reference gene primer amplification. The table came from immunoSEQ multiplex PCR; TCRdb's copy has only in-frame clones and leaves some out. The V and J calls and clone size are taken from that table; D and trimming were inferred from the DNA. Here the sample spans roughly 200,000 clones, approximately 90% being singletons. Per the germline V gene, CDR1 is SGHNT and CDR2 is YYREEE (reference sequence). The CDR3 has 17 residues. The ends lost 6 bases at V and 0 bases at J; junction bases unmatched: 10. The table lists this clone with a count of one.

The chain is built from TRBV5-4 and TRBJ1-3, with 9 bases identical to TRBD1. The sample was peripheral blood. The clonotype originates from a man aged 40-49 years with active or convalescent COVID-19. The CDR3, as DNA: TGTGCCAGCACCCCCCAACAGGGGGCGAGCTCTGGAAACACCATATATTTT. It yields the protein CASTPQQGASSGNTIYF.